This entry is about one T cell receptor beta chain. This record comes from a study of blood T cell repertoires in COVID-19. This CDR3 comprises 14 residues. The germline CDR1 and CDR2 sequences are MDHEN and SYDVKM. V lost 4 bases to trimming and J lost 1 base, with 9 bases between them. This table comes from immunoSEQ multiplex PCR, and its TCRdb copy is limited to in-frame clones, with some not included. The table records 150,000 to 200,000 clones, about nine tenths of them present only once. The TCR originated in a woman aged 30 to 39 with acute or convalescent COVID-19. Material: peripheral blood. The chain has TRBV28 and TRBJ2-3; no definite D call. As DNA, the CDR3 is TGTGCCAGCAGTTCCCCTAGTGGCACAGATACGCAGTATTTT. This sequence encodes CASSSPSGTDTQYF.